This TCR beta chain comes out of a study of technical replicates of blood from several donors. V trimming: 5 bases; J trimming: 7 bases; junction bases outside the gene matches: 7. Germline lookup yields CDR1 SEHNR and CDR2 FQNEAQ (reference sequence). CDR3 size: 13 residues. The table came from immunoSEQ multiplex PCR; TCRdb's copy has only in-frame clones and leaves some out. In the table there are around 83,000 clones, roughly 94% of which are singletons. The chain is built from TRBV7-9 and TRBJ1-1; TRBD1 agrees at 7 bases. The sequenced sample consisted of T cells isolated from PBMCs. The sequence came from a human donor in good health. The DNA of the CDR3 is TGTGCCAGCAGCGTCACAGGGGCTCATGAAGCTTTCTTT. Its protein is CASSVTGAHEAFF.